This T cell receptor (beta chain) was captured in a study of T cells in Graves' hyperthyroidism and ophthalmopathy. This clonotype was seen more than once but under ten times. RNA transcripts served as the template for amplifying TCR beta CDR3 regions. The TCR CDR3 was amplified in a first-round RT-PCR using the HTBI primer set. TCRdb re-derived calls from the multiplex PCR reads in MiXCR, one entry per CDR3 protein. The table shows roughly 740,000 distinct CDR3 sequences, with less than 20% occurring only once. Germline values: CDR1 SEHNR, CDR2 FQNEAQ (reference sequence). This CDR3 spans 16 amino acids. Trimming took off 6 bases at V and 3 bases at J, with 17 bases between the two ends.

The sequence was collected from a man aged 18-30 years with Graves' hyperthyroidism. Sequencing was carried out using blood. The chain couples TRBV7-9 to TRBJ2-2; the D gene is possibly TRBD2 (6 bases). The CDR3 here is CASSILRGKYTGELFF. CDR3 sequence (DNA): TGTGCCAGCAGTATCCTTCGCGGGAAGTACACCGGGGAGCTGTTTTTT.